Here is one TCR beta chain with its context. The target antigen is unknown. This specimen comes from a study of blood T cells in healthy people across ages. Overall study context: For every two T cells, template switching captured about one barcoded beta molecule.

Study-level results: Age showed a roughly linear inverse relationship with TCR beta diversity per million T cells.

The CDR3 runs to 11 residues. Trimming removed 1 base from V and 9 bases from J, with 7 bases in between. In germline, CDR1 is SEHNR, CDR2 FQNEAQ (reference sequence). Together with a sample-barcoded 5' primer, a J-beta primer mix was included in a second PCR lasting about 7 to 11 cycles. A 12-random-nucleotide template-switch adaptor tagged each cDNA molecule. TCRdb itself ran the 5' RACE reads through MiXCR, one entry per CDR3 protein. The sample has fewer than 2,000,000 distinct CDR3 sequences; roughly 43% are singletons. The sample, 7.5 to 10 milliliters of peripheral blood, was drawn from each donor.

The V gene is TRBV7-9, the J gene TRBJ2-7; D unclear. The sequenced material came from blood. This clonotype originated in a human donor in good health. CDR3 residues: CASSLGRLQYF. DNA for the CDR3: TGTGCCAGCAGCTTAGGAAGGCTGCAGTACTTC.